Presented here are 17 T cell receptor beta chains from one specimen sequenced in a study of a mutant IDH1 vaccine in newly diagnosed glioma. No antigen has been assigned to these receptors. Time point given: week 11, during vaccination. Doses consisted of 300 ug of mutant IDH1 20-mer peptide each, paired with topical imiquimod. Assay: immunoSEQ multiplex PCR; the TCRdb copy retains only in-frame clones and omits some. The repertoire holds roughly 57,000 clones, with 75% to 90% as singletons. Specimen: PBMCs, collected from a glioma patient whose treatment included an IDH1 peptide vaccine. The receptors come from a man aged 40-55 years with glioma.

This clone was seen only a few times. This chain uses TRBV5-4 with TRBJ2-2, with TRBD2 matching 7 bases. The CDR3 sequence is 16 residues long. Germline values: CDR1 SGHNT, CDR2 YYREEE (reference sequence). V trimming: 6 bases; J trimming: 7 bases; junction bases outside the gene matches: 15. CDR3 sequence (DNA): TGTGCCAGCACCACCCCTGTCGCGGGAGAGGGCGGGGAGCTGTTTTTT. It specifies CASTTPVAGEGGELFF.

V usage is TRBV11-2 and J usage is TRBJ2-2; tentatively, D is TRBD1 (6 bases). Germline V CDR1 and CDR2: SGHAT, FQNNGV. CDR3 length equals 14 residues. With 5 bases removed from V and 4 bases from J, the gap between germline ends came to 11 bases. The CDR3 here is CASSLRTVTGELFF. CDR3 in DNA: TGTGCCAGCAGCCTCCGGACAGTCACCGGGGAGCTGTTTTTT.

The chain combines TRBV4-1 with TRBJ2-1; 13 nucleotides align to TRBD2. Germline V lookup: CDR1 MGHRA, CDR2 YSYEKL. Trimming removed 4 bases from V and 6 bases from J; junction bases left unmatched: 6. This CDR3 region has 16 residues. The CDR3 loop is CASSRQGLAGTNEQFF. CDR3 nucleotide sequence: TGCGCCAGCAGCCGACAGGGACTAGCGGGGACCAATGAGCAGTTCTTC.

The chain combines TRBV9 with TRBJ1-1, with D hard to call. This CDR3 has 16 amino acids. Between the trimmed V and J ends, which lost 5 bases and 4 bases, there was a span of 21 bases. Looked up from germline, CDR1 is SGDLS and CDR2 is YYNGEE. The CDR3 DNA reads TGTGCCAGCAGGCCAAACGAGGTTCGATCCCTCACTGAAGCTTTCTTT. Protein product: CASRPNEVRSLTEAFF.

J is TRBJ1-5 and V is TRBV28; D is perhaps TRBD1 (6 bases). The germline V and J ends were trimmed by 8 bases and 5 bases, with 19 bases remaining between them. In germline, CDR1 is MDHEN, CDR2 SYDVKM. CDR3 length: 15 amino acids. In DNA form, the CDR3 reads TGTGCCAGCGCTAGACCTCAGGGGAGGTATCAGCCCCAGCATTTT. It yields the protein CASARPQGRYQPQHF.

This chain connects TRBV6-5 to TRBJ2-5; D may be TRBD2 (6 bases). Germline lookup yields CDR1 MNHEY and CDR2 SVGAGI. The CDR3 spans 15 residues. V lost 5 bases to trimming and J lost 0 bases, with 13 bases between them. For the CDR3, the DNA is TGTGCCAGCAGTCCCCGCGGAGGGGACCAAGAGACCCAGTACTTC. It encodes CASSPRGGDQETQYF.

The rearrangement links TRBV6-4 to TRBJ2-3; D gene uncertain. Germline-derived CDR1 and CDR2 are MRHNA and SNTAGT. Trimming removed 3 bases from V and 0 bases from J, with 4 bases in between. CDR3 length equals 13 residues. CDR3 protein: CASSEASTDTQYF. CDR3 nucleotides: TGTGCCAGCAGTGAGGCTAGCACAGATACGCAGTATTTT.

This chain joins TRBV5-1 and TRBJ2-7; 9 bases are shared with TRBD2. The V gene end was trimmed by 0 bases and the J gene end by 0 bases; junction bases not matched to a gene: 1. Per the germline V gene, CDR1 is SGHRS and CDR2 is YFSETQ. This CDR3 has 15 amino acids. This chain's CDR3 is CASSLASGISYEQYF. The DNA of the CDR3 is TGCGCCAGCAGCTTGGCTAGCGGGATCTCCTACGAGCAGTACTTC.

This sequence joins TRBV6-6 and TRBJ1-2; D is perhaps TRBD1 (5 bases). This CDR3 is built from 13 residues. Germline V lookup: CDR1 MNHNY, CDR2 SVGAGI (reference sequence). V shed 2 bases and J shed 8 bases, with 12 bases lying between them. Here the CDR3 DNA reads TGTGCCAGCAGTTACCGGGGGTGGGAGGGCTACACCTTC. Amino acids: CASSYRGWEGYTF.

J is TRBJ2-1 and V is TRBV11-2; TRBD1 agrees at 7 bases. The V segment lost 11 bases and the J segment 12 bases; nucleotides outside the gene matches: 16. Germline CDR1 is SGHAT and CDR2 is FQNNGV. The CDR3 runs 13 residues. The CDR3 loop is CASARDNRGGQFF. CDR3 nucleotide sequence: TGTGCCTCAGCAAGGGACAACAGGGGTGGGCAGTTCTTC. Variable domain in full (rest from reference TRBV11-2 and TRBJ2-1): EAGVAQSPRYKIIEKRQSVAFWCNPISGHATLYWYQQILGQGPKLLIQFQNNGVVDDSQLPKDRFSAERLKGVDSTLKIQPAKLEDSAVYLCASARDNRGGQFFGPGTRLTVL.

The rearrangement joins TRBV9 to TRBJ1-1; 7 nucleotides match TRBD1. The J segment lost 4 bases and the V segment lost 4 bases, leaving 10 bases of the junction unmatched. CDR1 SGDLS and CDR2 YYNGEE come from the germline V gene. This CDR3 is 15 amino acids long. The CDR3 DNA follows: TGTGCCAGCAGCTTAGGGGGCAGGTACGTCACTGAAGCTTTCTTT. This codes for CASSLGGRYVTEAFF.

The V gene is TRBV7-6, the J gene TRBJ2-2; TRBD1 or TRBD2 may be the D gene (5 bases each). CDR1 and CDR2 (germline): SGHVS, FNYEAQ. There are 14 residues in the CDR3. Trimming pared 5 bases from V and 3 bases from J, leaving 10 bases between. The DNA for the CDR3 is TGTGCCAGCAGCAGGGACCCATACACCGGGGAGCTGTTTTTT. It encodes CASSRDPYTGELFF.

This chain links TRBV29-1 with TRBJ2-7, with 13 bases matching TRBD2. The length of the CDR3 is 12 residues. J gave up 5 bases and V 7 bases, and 2 bases lay outside the gene matches. Germline assignment: CDR1 SQVTM and CDR2 ANQGSEA. The CDR3, as DNA: TGCAGCGCGGGGACTAGCGGGAACGAGCAGTACTTC. Its protein product is CSAGTSGNEQYF.

This CDR3 reads CASSPEGAQNTGELFF. The CDR3 nucleotides read TGTGCCAGCAGCCCGGAAGGGGCTCAAAACACCGGGGAGCTGTTTTTT. The chain combines TRBV28 with TRBJ2-2, with TRBD1 as a possible D gene (5 bases). Germline lookup yields CDR1 MDHEN and CDR2 SYDVKM. The CDR3 runs 16 residues. V shed 6 bases and J shed 2 bases, with 16 bases lying between them.

The chain recombines TRBV9 with TRBJ1-1; 8 bases are a match to TRBD1. The length of the CDR3 is 13 residues. Germline trimming cut 3 bases from V and 6 bases from J; bases unmatched to any gene: 4. CDR1 is SGDLS and CDR2 is YYNGEE in the germline V gene. CDR3 region: CASSAGDRPEAFF. The CDR3 nucleotides read TGTGCCAGCAGCGCGGGGGACAGGCCTGAAGCTTTCTTT.

The V and J genes are TRBV15 and TRBJ2-5, with 8 bases identical to TRBD1. CDR1 is LNHNV, CDR2 YYDKDF, per germline (reference sequence). Losses at the gene ends were 4 bases for V and 11 bases for J; bases not matched to a gene: 15. The CDR3 has 15 residues. The CDR3 nucleotides are TGTGCCACCAGCACCGGACAGGGAAGTTGGTCTGGGCAGTACTTC. Protein product: CATSTGQGSWSGQYF.

CDR3 sequence reads: CASSLTPGEAYEQYF. As DNA, the CDR3 is TGTGCCAGCAGCTTAACCCCAGGGGAAGCCTACGAGCAGTACTTC. The genes are TRBV7-6 and TRBJ2-7, with D possibly TRBD1 on 6 matching bases. The CDR3 has 15 residues. Germline V lookup: CDR1 SGHVS, CDR2 FNYEAQ. The V end lost 2 bases, the J end lost 2 bases, and 13 bases lay between the germline ends.